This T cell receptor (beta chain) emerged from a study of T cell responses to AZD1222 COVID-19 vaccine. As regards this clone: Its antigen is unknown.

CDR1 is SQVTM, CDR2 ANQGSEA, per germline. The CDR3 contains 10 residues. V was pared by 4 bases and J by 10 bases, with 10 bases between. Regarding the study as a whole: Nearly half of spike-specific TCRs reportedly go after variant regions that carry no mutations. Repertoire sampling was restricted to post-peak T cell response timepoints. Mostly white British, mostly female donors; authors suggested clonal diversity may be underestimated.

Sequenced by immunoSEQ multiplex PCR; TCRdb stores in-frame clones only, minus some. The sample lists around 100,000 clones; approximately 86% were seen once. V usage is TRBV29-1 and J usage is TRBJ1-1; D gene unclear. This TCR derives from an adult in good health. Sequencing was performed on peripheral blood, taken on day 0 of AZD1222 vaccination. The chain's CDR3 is CSVGTEGAFF. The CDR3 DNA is TGCAGCGTTGGGACCGAGGGAGCTTTCTTT.